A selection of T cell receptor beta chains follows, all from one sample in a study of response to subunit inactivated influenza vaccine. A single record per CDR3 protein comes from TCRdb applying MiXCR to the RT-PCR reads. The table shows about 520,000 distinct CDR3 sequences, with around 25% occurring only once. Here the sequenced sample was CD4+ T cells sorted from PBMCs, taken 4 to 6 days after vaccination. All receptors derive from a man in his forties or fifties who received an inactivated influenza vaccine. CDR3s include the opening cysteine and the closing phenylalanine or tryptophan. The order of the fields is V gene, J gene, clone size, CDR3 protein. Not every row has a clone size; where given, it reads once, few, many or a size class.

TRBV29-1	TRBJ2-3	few	CSVDLAGGPTDTQYF
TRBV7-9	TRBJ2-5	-	CASRGRDKLQETQYF
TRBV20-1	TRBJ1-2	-	CSADRGSIYGYTF
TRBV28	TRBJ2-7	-	CASSPLRGWGYEQYF
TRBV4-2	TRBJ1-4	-	CAMSPGLLEKLFF
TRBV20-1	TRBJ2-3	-	CSARLTVDTQYF
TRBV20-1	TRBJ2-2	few	CSARDSATSNTGELFF
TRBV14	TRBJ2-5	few	CASSPHPRKETQYF
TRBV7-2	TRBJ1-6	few	CASRPTEPNSPLHF
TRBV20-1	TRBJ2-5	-	CSAGTGWEETQYF
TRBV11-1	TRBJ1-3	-	CASSFRDRFPGGGNTIYF
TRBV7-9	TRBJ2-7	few	CASSSTPRLAASYEQYF
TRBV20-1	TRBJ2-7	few	CSASGLAGSYEQYF
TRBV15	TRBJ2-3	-	CATSSPDREDTDTQYF
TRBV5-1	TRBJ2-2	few	CASSLNPGGLGSATGELFF
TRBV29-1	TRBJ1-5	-	CSVREAGVNQPQHF
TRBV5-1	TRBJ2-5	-	CASSLGLVWETQYF
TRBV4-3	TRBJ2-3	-	CASSPNGRNTDTQYF
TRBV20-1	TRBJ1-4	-	CSAKGGNNEKLFF
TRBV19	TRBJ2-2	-	CASSSGQGAQDTGELFF
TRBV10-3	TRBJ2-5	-	CAIKGRGETQYF
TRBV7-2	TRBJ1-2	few	CASSFRVGDGYTF
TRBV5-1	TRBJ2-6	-	CASSPSGYSGANVLTF
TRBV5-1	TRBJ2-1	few	CASSLIAFSYNEQFF
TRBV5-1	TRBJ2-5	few	CASSLATGRYVETQYF
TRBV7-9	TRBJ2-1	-	CASSLVGTGDLNEQFF
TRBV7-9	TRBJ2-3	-	CASSRDWSTDTQYF
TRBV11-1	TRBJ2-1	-	CASSSHRLADLSSYNEQFF
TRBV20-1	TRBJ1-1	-	CSAQGPGVAFF
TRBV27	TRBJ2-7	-	CASSLTFRSYEQYF
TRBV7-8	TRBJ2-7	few	CASSQIRQAYEQYF
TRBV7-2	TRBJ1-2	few	CASSLDPGLGYGYTF
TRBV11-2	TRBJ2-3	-	CASSLLSGRDTDTQYF
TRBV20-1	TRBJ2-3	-	CSARDLKTGPDTQYF
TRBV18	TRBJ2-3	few	CASSSSSGGNTQYF
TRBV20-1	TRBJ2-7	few	CSVVRAYEQYF
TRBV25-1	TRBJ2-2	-	CASSRAGLANTGELFF
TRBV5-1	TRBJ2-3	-	CASSLGEADSTDTQYF
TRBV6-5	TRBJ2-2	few	CASSYGQGNTGELFF